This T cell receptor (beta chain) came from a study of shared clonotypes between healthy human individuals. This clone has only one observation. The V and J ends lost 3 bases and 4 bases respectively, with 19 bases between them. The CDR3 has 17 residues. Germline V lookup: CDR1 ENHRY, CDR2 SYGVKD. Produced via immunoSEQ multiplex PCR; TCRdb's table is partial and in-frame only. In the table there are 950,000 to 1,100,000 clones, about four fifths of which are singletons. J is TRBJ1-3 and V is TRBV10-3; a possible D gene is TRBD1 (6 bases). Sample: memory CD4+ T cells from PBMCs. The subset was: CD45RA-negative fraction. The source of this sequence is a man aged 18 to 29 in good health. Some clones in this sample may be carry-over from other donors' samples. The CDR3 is CAISDPAGRQGGNTIYF. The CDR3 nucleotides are TGTGCCATCAGTGACCCCGCGGGACGGCAGGGGGGAAACACCATATATTTT.